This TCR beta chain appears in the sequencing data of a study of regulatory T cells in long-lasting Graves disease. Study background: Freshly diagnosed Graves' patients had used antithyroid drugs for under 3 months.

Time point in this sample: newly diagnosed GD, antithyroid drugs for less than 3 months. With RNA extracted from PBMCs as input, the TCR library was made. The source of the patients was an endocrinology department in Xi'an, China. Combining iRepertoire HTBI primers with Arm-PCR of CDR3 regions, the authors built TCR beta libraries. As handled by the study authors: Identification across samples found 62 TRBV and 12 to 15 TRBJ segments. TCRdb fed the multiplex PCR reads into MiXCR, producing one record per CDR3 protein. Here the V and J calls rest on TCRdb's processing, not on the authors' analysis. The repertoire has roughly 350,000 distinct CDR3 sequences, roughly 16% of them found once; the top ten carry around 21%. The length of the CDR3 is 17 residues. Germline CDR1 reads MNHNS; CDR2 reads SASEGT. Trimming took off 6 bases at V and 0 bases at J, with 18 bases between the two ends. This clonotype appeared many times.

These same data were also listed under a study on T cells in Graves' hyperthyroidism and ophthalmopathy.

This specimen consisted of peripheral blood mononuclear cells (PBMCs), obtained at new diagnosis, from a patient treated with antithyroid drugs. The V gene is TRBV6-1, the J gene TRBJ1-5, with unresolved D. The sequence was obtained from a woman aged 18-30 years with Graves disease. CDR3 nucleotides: TGTGCCAGCAGGGAGAGGGCCAGTCAATATAGCAATCAGCCCCAGCATTTT. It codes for CASRERASQYSNQPQHF.